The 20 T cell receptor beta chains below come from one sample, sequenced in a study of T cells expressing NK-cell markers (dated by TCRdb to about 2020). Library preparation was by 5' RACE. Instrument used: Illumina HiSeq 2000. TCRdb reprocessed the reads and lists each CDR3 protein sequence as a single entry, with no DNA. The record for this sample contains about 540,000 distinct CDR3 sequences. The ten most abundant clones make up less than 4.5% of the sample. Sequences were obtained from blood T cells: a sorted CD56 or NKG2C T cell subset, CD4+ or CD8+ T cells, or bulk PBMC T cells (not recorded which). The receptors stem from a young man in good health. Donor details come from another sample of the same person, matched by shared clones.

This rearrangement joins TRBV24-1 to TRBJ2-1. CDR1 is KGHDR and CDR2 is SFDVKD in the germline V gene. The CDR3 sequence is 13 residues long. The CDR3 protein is CATSDSTEFEQFF.

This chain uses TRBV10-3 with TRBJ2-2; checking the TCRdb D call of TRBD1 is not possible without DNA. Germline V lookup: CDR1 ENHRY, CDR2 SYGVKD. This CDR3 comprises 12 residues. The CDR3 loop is CAILSSAGELFF.

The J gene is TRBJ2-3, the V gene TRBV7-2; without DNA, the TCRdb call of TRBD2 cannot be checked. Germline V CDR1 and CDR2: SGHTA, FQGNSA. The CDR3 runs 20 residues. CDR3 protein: CASRKRPGLAGGPRTDTQYF.

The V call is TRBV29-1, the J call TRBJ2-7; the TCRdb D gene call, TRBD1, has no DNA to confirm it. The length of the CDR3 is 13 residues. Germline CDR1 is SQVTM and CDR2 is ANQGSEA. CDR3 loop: CSVDGGRDYEQYF.

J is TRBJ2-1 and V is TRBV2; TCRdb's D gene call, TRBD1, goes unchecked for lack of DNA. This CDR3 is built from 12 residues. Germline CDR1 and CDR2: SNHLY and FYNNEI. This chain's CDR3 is CASSEEAGGQFF.

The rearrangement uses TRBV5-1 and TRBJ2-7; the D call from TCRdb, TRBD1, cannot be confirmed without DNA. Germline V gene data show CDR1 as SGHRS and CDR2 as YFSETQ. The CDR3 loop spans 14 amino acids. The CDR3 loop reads CASSLRQPPYEQYF.

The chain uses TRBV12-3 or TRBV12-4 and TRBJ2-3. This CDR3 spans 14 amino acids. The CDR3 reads CASRGSFGTDTQYF.

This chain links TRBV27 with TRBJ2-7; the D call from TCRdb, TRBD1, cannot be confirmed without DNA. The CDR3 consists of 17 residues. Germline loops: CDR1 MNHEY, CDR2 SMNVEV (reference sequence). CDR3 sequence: CASSPPWTALDSYEQYF.

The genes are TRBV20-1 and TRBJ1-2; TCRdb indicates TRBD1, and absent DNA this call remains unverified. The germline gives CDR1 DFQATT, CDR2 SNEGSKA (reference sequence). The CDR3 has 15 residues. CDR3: CSALDEWGLVDGYTF.

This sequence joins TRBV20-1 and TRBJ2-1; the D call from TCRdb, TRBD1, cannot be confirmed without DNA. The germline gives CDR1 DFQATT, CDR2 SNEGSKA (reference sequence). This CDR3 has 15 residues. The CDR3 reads CSARDRKRGVNEQFF.

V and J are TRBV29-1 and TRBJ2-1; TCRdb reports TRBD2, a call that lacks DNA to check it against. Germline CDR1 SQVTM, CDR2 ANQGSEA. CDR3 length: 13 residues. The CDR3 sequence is CSVETSDYNEQFF.

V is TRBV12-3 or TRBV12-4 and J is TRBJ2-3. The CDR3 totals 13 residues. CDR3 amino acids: CASSLTRTSTQYF.

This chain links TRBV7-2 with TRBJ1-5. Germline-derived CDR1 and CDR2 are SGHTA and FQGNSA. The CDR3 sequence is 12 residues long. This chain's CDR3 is CASSDLTGPQHF.

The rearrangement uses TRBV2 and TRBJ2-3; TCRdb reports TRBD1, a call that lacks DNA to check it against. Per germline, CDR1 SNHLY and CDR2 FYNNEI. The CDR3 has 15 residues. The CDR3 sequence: CASSQMGTVTDTQYF.

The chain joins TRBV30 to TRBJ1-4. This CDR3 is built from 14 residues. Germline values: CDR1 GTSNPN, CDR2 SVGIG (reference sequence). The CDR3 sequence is CAWSGLSLNEKLFF.

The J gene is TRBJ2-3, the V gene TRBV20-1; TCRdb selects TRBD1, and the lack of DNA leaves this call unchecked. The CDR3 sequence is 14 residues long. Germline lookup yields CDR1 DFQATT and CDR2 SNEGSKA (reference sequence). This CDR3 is CSASTGEGTDTQYF.

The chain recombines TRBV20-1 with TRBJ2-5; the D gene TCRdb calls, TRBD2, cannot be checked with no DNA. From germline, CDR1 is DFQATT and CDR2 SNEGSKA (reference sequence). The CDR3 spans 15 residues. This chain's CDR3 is CSARLAGGSRETQYF.

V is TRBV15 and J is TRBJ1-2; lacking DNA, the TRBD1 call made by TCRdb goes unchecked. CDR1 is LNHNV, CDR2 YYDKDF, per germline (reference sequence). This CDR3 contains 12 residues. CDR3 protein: CATSTAGYGYTF.

The CDR3 reads CASSPQGWNTEAFF. The V call is TRBV9, the J call TRBJ1-1; TCRdb gives TRBD1 as the D gene, but with no DNA this cannot be confirmed. The germline gives CDR1 SGDLS, CDR2 YYNGEE. CDR3 length: 14 residues.

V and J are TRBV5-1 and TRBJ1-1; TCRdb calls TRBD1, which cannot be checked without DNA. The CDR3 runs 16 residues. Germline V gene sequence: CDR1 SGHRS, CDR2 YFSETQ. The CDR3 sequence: CASSAYQDRGNTEAFF.